This T cell receptor beta chain was identified in a study of glioma-infiltrating T cells. Amplification of TCR alpha and beta CDR3 regions from RNA used iRepertoire nested multiplex PCR. One entry per CDR3 protein, called by TCRdb with MiXCR from the multiplex PCR reads. Among some 130,000 distinct CDR3 sequences listed, around 23% were seen once. This clonotype was found many times. The V gene's germline CDR1 is DFQATT and CDR2 SNEGSKA (reference sequence). The V gene lost 0 bases and the J gene lost 1 base, with 12 bases spanning the gap. The CDR3 runs to 15 residues. The specimen sequenced was glioma tissue, nonneoplastic brain tissue, or PBMCs (not recorded which). The V call is TRBV20-1, the J call TRBJ1-1; no definite D call. This clonotype was obtained from a human donor with low-grade glioma or glioblastoma, undergoing nonglioma brain surgery, or in good health (not recorded which). CDR3 in DNA: TGCAGTGCTAGAGATCTGGGGAGTGGGAACACTGAAGCTTTCTTT. As protein: CSARDLGSGNTEAFF.